Included here is one TCR beta chain sequence, with context. This clonotype has a single count. What antigen it recognizes has not been identified. Base qualities are not recorded, but no much larger clone differs from it by a single base. A lone read offers only weak evidence. The CDR3 covers 16 residues, taking in both the cysteine and the phenylalanine. Only CDR3 DNA is held: 48 bases, read in frame from base 1. For CDR1 and CDR2, the germline V gene lists MNHNS and SASEGT. The receptor library was made with 5' RACE. Sequencing was performed on an Illumina HiSeq 2500. A second PCR of about 7 to 12 cycles was run with a J-beta primer mix and a sample-barcoded 5' primer. A template-switch 5' adaptor carrying 12 random nucleotides introduced a unique molecular identifier onto each TCR beta cDNA molecule. At least 2.5 million CDR3-containing paired-end reads were obtained from each sample. First-strand cDNA was synthesized from all RNA with the Mint cDNA synthesis kit, primed by a TRBC-specific oligonucleotide. Following uracil-DNA glycosylase treatment, all cDNA underwent a first 18-cycle PCR with the universal primers M1SS and BC2_uni_R. The published analysis was carried out like this. For normalization, 1 million high-quality reads were randomly selected from each sample, with every read carrying a distinct molecular identifier. Reads sharing molecular identifiers were discarded rather than binned into consensus sequences. MiTCR, run with a Q25 quality threshold and the strictest error-elimination algorithm, handled CDR3 identification, clonotype clustering and error correction. A nonparametric unseen species model using Euler transformation provided a lower-bound estimate of total TCR beta diversity. In TCRdb, the public reads were trimmed at Q25 with fastp and aligned with MiXCR, with productive beta chains retained. Here each entry gathers all rows of one CDR3 protein and keeps the most common genes and DNA. These V and J calls are TCRdb output, not the study's own analysis. For this sample there are approximately 800,000 distinct CDR3 sequences; approximately 53% appear just once. Of the sample, approximately 40% is held by the ten largest clones.

Donors were 39 systemically healthy Caucasian individuals from Russia aged roughly 6 to 100 years. Ten milliliters of peripheral blood were drawn from each donor into EDTA-treated Vacutainer tubes. Ficoll-Paque density-gradient centrifugation was used to isolate PBMCs, with at least 7 million per sample. Trizol reagent was used to extract total RNA from the PBMCs, yielding at least 6 micrograms per sample. For every donor, flow cytometry on a PBMC aliquot measured the percentage of naive CD45RAhigh/CD27high T cells. The data originate from a study of blood T cells in healthy people across ages (dated by TCRdb to between 2015 and 2016). Background for the entire study: In model experiments, template switching captured roughly one uniquely barcoded TCR beta cDNA molecule for every two T cells. Using deep sequencing normalized with unique cDNA molecular identifiers, the study measured how TCR beta repertoire diversity changes with age. Donors were grouped into four age groups: young (average approximately 15 years), middle-aged (roughly 37), aged (roughly 62) and long-lived (around 82). To avoid experimental bias, donors of different ages were distributed randomly across sequencing lanes. Two additional independent replicas of 1 million unique cDNA reads from the same blood draw were analyzed for two donors (one aged 18 to 30 and one aged 80 or older).

Study-level results and caveats: Bulk unsorted PBMC profiling prevented conclusive comparison of naive and antigen-experienced compartments. Compared with the aged group, the long-lived group had more naive CD4+ T cells, fewer expanded clones and increased TCR diversity, suggesting age selection. Estimates of total diversity based on one million sequenced T cells were regarded as lower bounds and as underestimates. The percentage of naive T cells measured by flow cytometry correlated strongly with observed TCR beta diversity. Observed TCR beta diversity per million T cells fell roughly linearly with age, and a significant reduction was already apparent by age about 43. Because the CMV infection status of the donors was unknown, age-related changes in expanded clonotypes may potentially have been confounded.

The source material was blood. The V gene is TRBV6-1 and the J gene is TRBJ2-4; the D gene is perhaps TRBD1 or TRBD2, each of them matching over 5 bases. The J call could be wrong; TRBJ2-7 is a better fit for the DNA end. The sequence came from a man at least 80 years old in good health. The bases are TGTGCCAGCAGCTTTAATAACCGGGACCCGTTCCACGAGCAGTACTTC. Translation gives CASSFNNRDPFHEQYF.